This TCR beta chain was sequenced in a study of blood T cell repertoires in COVID-19. Across the whole study: Either two negative PCRs, clearance, or symptom resolution qualified Cohort 3 donors as recovered. From T cells, B-cell-depleted T cells, or PBMCs came the material, which was cDNA or gDNA.

Authors' methods: Using reference gene primer amplification, nucleated cell counts were estimated. The repertoire was sequenced with immunoSEQ multiplex PCR; TCRdb's copy has only in-frame clones and lacks some. V and J calls and clone size follow that table, whereas D and trimming were derived from the DNA. This table has about 360,000 clones, approximately 89% appearing once. Clinical histories supplied by participants themselves formed the basis of cohort assignment. Germline assignment: CDR1 SQVTM and CDR2 ANQGSEA. The CDR3 is 12 amino acids. V lost 4 bases and J lost 2; bases outside the gene matches: 1.

Sample: PBMCs or T cells enriched from blood (not recorded which). This TCR was sampled from a middle-aged man in a cohort exposed to, infected with or recovered from COVID-19 (not recorded which). The V gene is TRBV29-1, the J gene TRBJ1-2; 7 positions agree with TRBD1. CDR3 region: CSVGDSNYGYTF. The CDR3 DNA sequence: TGCAGCGTTGGGGACAGCAACTATGGCTACACCTTC.